This T cell receptor (beta chain) was profiled in a study of naive and memory T cell subsets. Germline CDR1 is KGHSH and CDR2 is LQKENI. CDR3 length: 16 amino acids. V lost 3 bases to trimming and J lost 1 base; unmatched junction nucleotides: 5. Both TRBC1 and TRBC2 were covered by a beta constant-region primer of two equimolar oligonucleotides. One entry per CDR3 protein, called by TCRdb with MiXCR from the UMI-ligation and nested PCR reads. The sample has tens of thousands of distinct CDR3 sequences, 13% seen once. This clonotype was observed once. This receptor was obtained from a human donor in good health. The material sequenced was central memory CD4+ T cells from blood. The V call is TRBV18, the J call TRBJ2-2; 7 nucleotides match TRBD1. The CDR3 DNA reads as TGTGCCAGCTCACCCAGACAGGGCTTGAACACCGGGGAGCTGTTTTTT. It yields the protein CASSPRQGLNTGELFF.